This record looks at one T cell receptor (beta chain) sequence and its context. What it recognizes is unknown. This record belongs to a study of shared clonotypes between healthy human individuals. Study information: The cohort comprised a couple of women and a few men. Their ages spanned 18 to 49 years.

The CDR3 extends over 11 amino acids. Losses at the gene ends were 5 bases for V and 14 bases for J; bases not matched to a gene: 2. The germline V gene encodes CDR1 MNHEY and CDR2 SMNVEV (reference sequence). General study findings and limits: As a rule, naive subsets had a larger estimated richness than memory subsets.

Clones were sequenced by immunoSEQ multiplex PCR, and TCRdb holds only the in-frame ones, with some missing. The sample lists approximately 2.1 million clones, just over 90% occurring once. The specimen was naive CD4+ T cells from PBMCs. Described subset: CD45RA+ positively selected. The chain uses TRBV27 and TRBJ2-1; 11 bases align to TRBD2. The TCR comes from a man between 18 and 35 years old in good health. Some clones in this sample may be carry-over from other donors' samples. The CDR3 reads CASSLGLAEFF. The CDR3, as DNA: TGTGCCAGCAGTCTGGGACTAGCGGAGTTCTTC.